This passage covers 29 T cell receptor beta chains from one sample sequenced in a study of technical replicates of blood from a few donors. Profiled with immunoSEQ multiplex PCR; TCRdb holds only in-frame clones, not every one. The sample includes tens of thousands of clones, approximately 90% of them seen just once. The sample consisted of T cells isolated from PBMCs. Source of these receptors: a human donor in good health.

This clone has a handful of counts. This chain uses TRBV4-1 with TRBJ2-3; possible D gene TRBD2, 6 bases. The CDR3 runs to 15 residues. CDR1 and CDR2 from the germline V gene are MGHRA and YSYEKL. Trimming cost V 0 bases and J 1 base, with 8 bases left between them. CDR3 in DNA: TGCGCCAGCAGCCAAGAGGGGGGTGGCACAGATACGCAGTATTTT. Translation gives CASSQEGGGTDTQYF.

V usage is TRBV7-6 and J usage is TRBJ1-3; weak D call: TRBD1 (6 bases). This CDR3 has 16 residues. Per the germline V gene, CDR1 is SGHVS and CDR2 is FNYEAQ. Trimming shortened V by 1 base and J by 2 bases, and 12 bases separated the two germline ends. CDR3 DNA: TGTGCCAGCAGCTTAGTGGCCGGACAGACTGGAAACACCATATATTTT. Encoded protein: CASSLVAGQTGNTIYF.

The chain uses TRBV2 and TRBJ2-7; possible D gene TRBD1, 5 bases. The CDR3 is made up of 13 amino acids. Per germline, CDR1 SNHLY and CDR2 FYNNEI. The germline V and J ends were trimmed by 5 bases and 0 bases, with 8 bases remaining between them. The CDR3 DNA sequence: TGTGCCAGCAGTACGGACAACTCCTACGAGCAGTACTTC. It codes for CASSTDNSYEQYF.

CDR3 in DNA: TGCGCCAGCAGCCACGCCCGCGGGGGGCAAGAGACCCAGTACTTC. As protein: CASSHARGGQETQYF. J is TRBJ2-5 and V is TRBV5-1, with 8 bases aligning to TRBD2. In germline, CDR1 is SGHRS, CDR2 YFSETQ. Trimming removed 4 bases from V and 2 bases from J; junction bases left unmatched: 7. The CDR3 totals 15 residues.

The CDR3: CASSTGQGINQPQHF. CDR3 DNA: TGTGCCAGCAGTACGGGACAGGGTATAAATCAGCCCCAGCATTTT. The V call is TRBV27, the J call TRBJ1-5; 9 bases match TRBD1. V dropped 5 bases and J dropped 4; count of bases not matched to a gene: 6. The CDR3 is 15 residues long. Germline assignment: CDR1 MNHEY and CDR2 SMNVEV (reference sequence).

Details on this clone: The identical CDR3 is also encoded by other nucleotide sequences in the sample. V gene TRBV7-9 combines with J gene TRBJ1-1, with 11 nucleotides matching TRBD1. V lost 3 bases to trimming and J lost 3 bases; unmatched junction nucleotides: 0. The germline V gene has CDR1 SEHNR and CDR2 FQNEAQ (reference sequence). This CDR3 has 14 amino acids. CDR3 DNA sequence: TGTGCCAGCAGCTTGGGACAGGGGGACACTGAAGCTTTCTTT. Amino acids: CASSLGQGDTEAFF. The whole variable domain, remainder taken from reference TRBV7-9 and TRBJ1-1, is DTGVSQNPRHKITKRGQNVTFRCDPISEHNRLYWYRQTLGQGPEFLTYFQNEAQLEKSRLLSDRFSAERPKGSFSTLEIQRTEQGDSAMYLCASSLGQGDTEAFFGQGTRLTVV.

CDR3 protein: CASSSAVGAYGYTF. In nucleotides, the CDR3 is TGTGCCAGCAGTTCGGCAGTCGGAGCTTATGGCTACACCTTC. The gene calls are TRBV28 and TRBJ1-2; D not resolved. The germline V and J ends were trimmed by 4 bases and 5 bases, with 14 bases remaining between them. This CDR3 is 14 amino acids long. Germline loops: CDR1 MDHEN, CDR2 SYDVKM.

This chain joins TRBV7-9 and TRBJ2-3; 8 nucleotides agree with TRBD2. CDR1 is SEHNR, CDR2 FQNEAQ, per germline (reference sequence). V lost 1 base and J lost 3; bases outside the gene matches: 12. The CDR3 sequence is 18 residues long. The CDR3 DNA reads TGTGCCAGCAGCTTAGTACTCAAGAAAGCGGGAGATACAGATACGCAGTATTTT. It is translated as CASSLVLKKAGDTDTQYF.

The chain joins TRBV2 to TRBJ2-5, with D perhaps matching TRBD1 (6 bases). The CDR3 is made up of 13 amino acids. Looked up from germline, CDR1 is SNHLY and CDR2 is FYNNEI. V gave up 10 bases and J gave up 2 bases, with 14 bases separating them. The CDR3 loop is CATSQGRQETQYF. The CDR3 region has the DNA TGTGCCACTTCACAGGGAAGGCAAGAGACCCAGTACTTC. Combining the CDR3 with reference TRBV2 and TRBJ2-5 gives the whole variable domain EPEVTQTPSHQVTQMGQEVILRCVPISNHLYFYWYRQILGQKVEFLVSFYNNEISEKSEIFDDQFSVERPDGSNFTLKIRSTKLEDSAMYFCATSQGRQETQYFGPGTRLLVL.

The V call is TRBV25-1, the J call TRBJ1-4; D is undetermined. CDR3 length: 15 residues. Between the trimmed V and J ends, which lost 2 bases and 8 bases, there was a span of 15 bases. Germline CDR1 and CDR2: MGHDK and SYGVNS. Written as DNA, the CDR3 is TGTGCCAGCAGTGAAGCTCTACCTTTCTTCGAAAAACTGTTTTTT. Translated: CASSEALPFFEKLFF.

The chain combines TRBV5-1 with TRBJ1-1; a possible D gene is TRBD1 (5 bases). The CDR3 loop spans 16 amino acids. Trimming pared 0 bases from V and 0 bases from J, leaving 12 bases between. Germline CDR1 SGHRS, CDR2 YFSETQ. For the CDR3, the DNA is TGCGCCAGCAGCTTGGGGTTCAGGGCTATGAACACTGAAGCTTTCTTT. The encoded protein is CASSLGFRAMNTEAFF.

The V gene is TRBV7-2, the J gene TRBJ1-5, with TRBD1 identical over 9 bases. The CDR3 is made up of 18 amino acids. The trim removed 10 bases at V and 4 bases at J, leaving 20 bases unmatched. CDR1 is SGHTA, CDR2 FQGNSA, per germline. The CDR3 DNA reads as TGTGCCACTACACCAAGTCCCGGGACAGGGAGAGGGAATCAGCCCCAGCATTTT. Protein product: CATTPSPGTGRGNQPQHF.

The rearrangement joins TRBV28 to TRBJ1-2; 7 bases match TRBD1. The junction had 3 bases not matched to a gene; V was cut back by 2 bases and J by 3 bases. This CDR3 has 14 amino acids. Germline CDR1 reads MDHEN; CDR2 reads SYDVKM. The CDR3 here is CASSLDRAYYGYTF. The DNA of the CDR3 is TGTGCCAGCAGTTTAGACAGGGCCTACTATGGCTACACCTTC.

V gene TRBV6-5 combines with J gene TRBJ1-2, with TRBD1 as a possible D gene (6 bases). Germline V gene lookup returns CDR1 MNHEY and CDR2 SVGAGI. Deletions cut 6 bases from V and 4 bases from J, with 12 bases between. The CDR3 consists of 13 residues. The CDR3 protein is CASSLGQFYGYTF. CDR3 in DNA: TGTGCCAGCAGCCTTGGACAGTTCTATGGCTACACCTTC.

In regard to this clone: Other nucleotide sequences from this sample produce the same CDR3. The chain uses TRBV6-5 and TRBJ2-7; the D is unclear. CDR3 length equals 11 residues. Germline V CDR1 and CDR2: MNHEY, SVGAGI. The V gene lost 2 bases and the J gene lost 4 bases, with 3 bases spanning the gap. The CDR3 protein is CASSYLYEQYF. CDR3 DNA sequence: TGTGCCAGCAGTTACCTATACGAGCAGTACTTC.

J is TRBJ2-2 and V is TRBV7-6; 8 bases align to TRBD1. V was clipped by 1 base and J by 6 bases; unmatched bases: 10. The CDR3 runs 17 residues. The V gene's germline CDR1 is SGHVS and CDR2 FNYEAQ. This CDR3 is CASSLGSGTGYSGELFF. The CDR3 DNA sequence: TGTGCCAGCAGCTTAGGCTCCGGGACAGGTTACTCCGGGGAGCTGTTTTTT.

The gene calls are TRBV6-5 and TRBJ1-4; D is perhaps TRBD1 (6 bases). The CDR3 runs 14 residues. CDR1 is MNHEY and CDR2 is SVGAGI in the germline V gene. With 2 bases removed from V and 8 bases from J, the gap between germline ends came to 12 bases. The CDR3 loop reads CASSYLGAQEKLFF. The CDR3 DNA is TGTGCCAGCAGTTACCTGGGGGCTCAGGAAAAACTGTTTTTT.

This clone was detected once. This chain links TRBV5-4 with TRBJ2-7; 11 positions match TRBD2. The V segment lost 0 bases and the J segment 0 bases; nucleotides outside the gene matches: 2. CDR1 is SGHNT and CDR2 is YYREEE in the germline V gene (reference sequence). CDR3 length: 16 amino acids. CDR3 in amino acids: CASSLAGLADSYEQYF. The CDR3, as DNA: TGTGCCAGCAGCTTGGCGGGACTAGCGGACTCCTACGAGCAGTACTTC.

This chain links TRBV29-1 with TRBJ2-5; D might be TRBD2 (6 bases). From germline, CDR1 is SQVTM and CDR2 ANQGSEA. Trimming took 3 bases from V and 0 from J, leaving 11 bases between them. This CDR3 spans 14 amino acids. The chain's CDR3 is CSVEFGGNQETQYF. CDR3 bases: TGCAGCGTTGAGTTCGGCGGGAACCAAGAGACCCAGTACTTC.

The J gene is TRBJ2-7, the V gene TRBV6-1, with TRBD1 matching over 11 bases. This CDR3 region has 15 residues. The ends lost 5 bases at V and 3 bases at J; junction bases unmatched: 6. Germline V gene data show CDR1 as MNHNS and CDR2 as SASEGT. The CDR3 coding sequence is TGTGCCAGCAGTCACATCGGGACAGGGGGCTACGAGCAGTACTTC. Amino acid sequence: CASSHIGTGGYEQYF.

The J gene is TRBJ2-7, the V gene TRBV6-6; D is perhaps TRBD1 (6 bases). The V end was cut by 5 bases, the J end by 3 bases, with 14 bases between. The CDR3 is 14 amino acids. Looked up from germline, CDR1 is MNHNY and CDR2 is SVGAGI (reference sequence). The CDR3 DNA follows: TGTGCCAGCAGTACAGGGTTTGGGGGCTACGAGCAGTACTTC. It yields the protein CASSTGFGGYEQYF.

The genes are TRBV7-6 and TRBJ1-6; tentatively, D is TRBD1 (5 bases). CDR1 and CDR2 from the germline V gene are SGHVS and FNYEAQ. The CDR3 contains 13 residues. V lost 5 bases and J lost 11, with 13 bases in between. This CDR3 reads CASSLDRSPPLHF. CDR3 nucleotides: TGTGCCAGCAGCCTCGACAGATCTCCACCCCTCCACTTT.

The CDR3 nucleotides read TGTGCCAGCAGTTACTCAGCGGCATATTCCTACGAGCAGTACTTC. Translation: CASSYSAAYSYEQYF. V and J are TRBV6-5 and TRBJ2-7, with D perhaps matching TRBD2 (5 bases). The V and J ends lost 0 bases and 1 base respectively, with 10 bases between them. This CDR3 has 15 residues. The germline V gene encodes CDR1 MNHEY and CDR2 SVGAGI.

This chain joins TRBV5-5 and TRBJ1-1; perhaps TRBD1 as D (5 bases). The germline CDR1 and CDR2 sequences are SGHKS and YYEKEE (reference sequence). The V end was cut by 2 bases, the J end by 3 bases, with 8 bases between. The CDR3 is made up of 13 amino acids. CDR3 in amino acids: CASSFGAYTEAFF. The DNA of the CDR3 is TGTGCCAGCAGCTTTGGGGCCTACACTGAAGCTTTCTTT.

This clone was seen once. V and J are TRBV7-9 and TRBJ1-5, with D possibly TRBD1 on 6 matching bases. Germline V gene sequence: CDR1 SEHNR, CDR2 FQNEAQ (reference sequence). The length of the CDR3 is 15 residues. V was cut by 5 bases and J by 2 bases, with 13 bases left in between. CDR3: CASSRDRIGNQPQHF. The CDR3 DNA reads TGTGCCAGCAGCCGAGACAGGATTGGCAATCAGCCCCAGCATTTT.

The rearrangement uses TRBV30 and TRBJ2-7, with D tentatively TRBD2 (6 bases). The V gene's germline CDR1 is GTSNPN and CDR2 SVGIG (reference sequence). Trimming shortened V by 3 bases and J by 7 bases, and 16 bases separated the two germline ends. This CDR3 has 13 amino acids. The CDR3 DNA reads TGTGCCTGGAGACGGCAGGGACTGGAAGAGCAGTACTTC. It is translated as CAWRRQGLEEQYF.

J is TRBJ1-1 and V is TRBV19; the D gene is possibly TRBD1 (6 bases). V was cut by 5 bases and J by 4 bases, with 14 bases left in between. CDR3 size: 14 residues. Germline CDR1 LNHDA, CDR2 SQIVND (reference sequence). In DNA form, the CDR3 reads TGTGCCAGTAGTCCACAGGGCATAGGCACTGAAGCTTTCTTT. This gives the protein CASSPQGIGTEAFF.

The genes are TRBV28 and TRBJ1-2; D gene ambiguous. The CDR3 runs 13 residues. Germline-derived CDR1 and CDR2 are MDHEN and SYDVKM. V was shortened by 6 bases and J by 3 bases, with 11 bases between the two germline ends. This CDR3 reads CASRPPGDYGYTF. The CDR3 coding sequence is TGTGCCAGCAGACCGCCCGGGGACTATGGCTACACCTTC.

The chain employs TRBV11-2 and TRBJ2-1; D uncertain. V was cut by 0 bases and J by 2 bases, with 11 bases left in between. Looked up from germline, CDR1 is SGHAT and CDR2 is FQNNGV. This CDR3 comprises 16 residues. The CDR3 sequence: CASSLDHSNPYNEQFF. The CDR3, as DNA: TGTGCCAGCAGCTTAGATCATTCCAATCCCTACAATGAGCAGTTCTTC.